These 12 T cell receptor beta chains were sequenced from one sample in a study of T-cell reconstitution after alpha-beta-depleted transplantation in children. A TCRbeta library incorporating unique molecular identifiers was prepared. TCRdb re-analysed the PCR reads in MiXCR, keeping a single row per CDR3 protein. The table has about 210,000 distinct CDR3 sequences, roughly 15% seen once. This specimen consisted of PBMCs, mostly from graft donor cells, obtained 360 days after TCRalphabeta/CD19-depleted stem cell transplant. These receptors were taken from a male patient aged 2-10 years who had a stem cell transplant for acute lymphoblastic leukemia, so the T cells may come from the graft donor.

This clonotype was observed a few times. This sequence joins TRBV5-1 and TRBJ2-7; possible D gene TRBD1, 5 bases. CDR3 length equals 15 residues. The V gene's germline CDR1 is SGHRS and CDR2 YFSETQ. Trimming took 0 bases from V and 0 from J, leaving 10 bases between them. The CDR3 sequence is CASSLGGSSSYEQYF. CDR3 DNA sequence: TGCGCCAGCAGCTTGGGGGGCTCGAGCTCCTACGAGCAGTACTTC.

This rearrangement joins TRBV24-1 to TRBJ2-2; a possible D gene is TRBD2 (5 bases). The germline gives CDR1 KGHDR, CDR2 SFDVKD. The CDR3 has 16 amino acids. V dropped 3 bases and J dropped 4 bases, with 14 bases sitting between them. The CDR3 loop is CATSDRGEATTGELFF. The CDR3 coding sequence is TGTGCCACCAGTGATCGGGGAGAGGCTACCACCGGGGAGCTGTTTTTT.

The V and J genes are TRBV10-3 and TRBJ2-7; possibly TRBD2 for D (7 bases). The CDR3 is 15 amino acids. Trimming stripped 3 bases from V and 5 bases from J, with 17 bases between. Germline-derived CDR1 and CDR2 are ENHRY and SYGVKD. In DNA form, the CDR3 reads TGTGCCATCAGTGACGCGGGGGCGCTTCGGGACGAGCAGTACTTC. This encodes CAISDAGALRDEQYF.

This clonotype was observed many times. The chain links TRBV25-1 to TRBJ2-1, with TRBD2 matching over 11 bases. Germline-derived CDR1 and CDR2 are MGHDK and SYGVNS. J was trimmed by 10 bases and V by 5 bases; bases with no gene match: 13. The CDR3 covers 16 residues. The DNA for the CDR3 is TGTGCCAGCAGTTTGACCGGGACTAGCGGACCAAGGGAGCAGTTCTTC. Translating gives CASSLTGTSGPREQFF.

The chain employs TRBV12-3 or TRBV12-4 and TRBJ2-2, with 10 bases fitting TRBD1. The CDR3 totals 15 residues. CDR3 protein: CVAGQGPPVTGELFF. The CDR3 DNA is TGTGTGGCGGGACAGGGGCCCCCTGTGACCGGGGAGCTGTTTTTT.

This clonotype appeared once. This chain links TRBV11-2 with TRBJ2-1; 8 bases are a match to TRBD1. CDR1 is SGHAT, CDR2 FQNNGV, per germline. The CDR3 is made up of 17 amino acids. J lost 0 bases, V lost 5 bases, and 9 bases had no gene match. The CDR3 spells CASSPGQANPSYNEQFF. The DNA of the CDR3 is TGTGCCAGCAGCCCGGGACAGGCCAATCCCTCCTACAATGAGCAGTTCTTC.

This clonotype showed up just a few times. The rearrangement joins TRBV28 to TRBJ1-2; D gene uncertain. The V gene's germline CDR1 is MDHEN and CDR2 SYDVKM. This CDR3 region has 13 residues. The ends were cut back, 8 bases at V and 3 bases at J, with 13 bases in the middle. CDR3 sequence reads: CASRETSHYGYTF. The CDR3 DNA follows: TGTGCCAGCCGGGAGACATCCCACTATGGCTACACCTTC.

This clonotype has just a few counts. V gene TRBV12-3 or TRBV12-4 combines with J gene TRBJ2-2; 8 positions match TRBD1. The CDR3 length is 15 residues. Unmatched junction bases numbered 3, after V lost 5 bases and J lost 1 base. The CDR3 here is CASSPGQVNTGELFF. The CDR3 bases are TGTGCCAGCAGTCCGGGACAGGTGAACACCGGGGAGCTGTTTTTT.

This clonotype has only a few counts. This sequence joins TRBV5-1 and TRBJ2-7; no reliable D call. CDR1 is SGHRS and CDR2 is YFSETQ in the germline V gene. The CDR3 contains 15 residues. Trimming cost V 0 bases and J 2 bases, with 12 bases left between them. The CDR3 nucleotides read TGCGCCAGCAGCTTGGACCCGGGCAGGACCTACGAGCAGTACTTC. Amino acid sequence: CASSLDPGRTYEQYF. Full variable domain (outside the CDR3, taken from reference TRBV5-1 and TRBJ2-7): KAGVTQTPRYLIKTRGQQVTLSCSPISGHRSVSWYQQTPGQGLQFLFEYFSETQRNKGNFPGRFSGRQFSNSRSEMNVSTLELGDSALYLCASSLDPGRTYEQYFGPGTRLTVT.

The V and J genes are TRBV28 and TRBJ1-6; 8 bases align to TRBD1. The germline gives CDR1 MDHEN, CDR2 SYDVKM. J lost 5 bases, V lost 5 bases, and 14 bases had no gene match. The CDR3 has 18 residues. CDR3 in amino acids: CASSRTSGGARDNSPLHF. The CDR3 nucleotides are TGTGCCAGCAGTCGAACCTCAGGGGGCGCGAGGGATAATTCACCCCTCCACTTT.

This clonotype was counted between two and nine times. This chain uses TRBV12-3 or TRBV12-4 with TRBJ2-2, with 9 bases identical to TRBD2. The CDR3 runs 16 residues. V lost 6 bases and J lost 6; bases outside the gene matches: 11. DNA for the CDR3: TGTGCCAGCAGCCGTAGCGGGAGCGTTCGGGCCGGGGAGCTGTTTTTT. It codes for CASSRSGSVRAGELFF.

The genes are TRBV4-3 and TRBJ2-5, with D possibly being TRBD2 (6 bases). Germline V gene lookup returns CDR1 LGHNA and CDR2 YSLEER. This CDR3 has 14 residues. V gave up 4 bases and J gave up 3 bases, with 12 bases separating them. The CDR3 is CASSPGTREETQYF. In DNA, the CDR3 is TGCGCCAGCAGCCCCGGGACTCGGGAAGAGACCCAGTACTTC.